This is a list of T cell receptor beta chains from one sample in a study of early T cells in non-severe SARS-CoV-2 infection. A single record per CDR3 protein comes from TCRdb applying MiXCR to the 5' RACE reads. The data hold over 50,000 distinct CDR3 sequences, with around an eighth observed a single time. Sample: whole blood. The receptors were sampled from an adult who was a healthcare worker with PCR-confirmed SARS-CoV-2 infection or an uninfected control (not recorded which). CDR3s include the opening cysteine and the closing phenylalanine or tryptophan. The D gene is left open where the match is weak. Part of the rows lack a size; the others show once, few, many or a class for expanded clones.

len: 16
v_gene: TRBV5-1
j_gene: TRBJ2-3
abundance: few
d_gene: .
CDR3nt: TGCGCCAGCAGCTTCTACCCGGGGTCATTTTCAGATACGCAGTATTTT
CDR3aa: CASSFYPGSFSDTQYF

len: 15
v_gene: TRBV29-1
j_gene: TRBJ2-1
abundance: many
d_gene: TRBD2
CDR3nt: TGCAGCGTGGGTTTTGGTAGCGGGGGGGCCGTTGAGCAGTTCTTC
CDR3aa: CSVGFGSGGAVEQFF

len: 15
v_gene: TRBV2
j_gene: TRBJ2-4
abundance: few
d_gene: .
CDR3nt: TGTGCCAGCAGTGCCCTTGACTTCGGCAAAAACATTCAGTACTTC
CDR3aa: CASSALDFGKNIQYF

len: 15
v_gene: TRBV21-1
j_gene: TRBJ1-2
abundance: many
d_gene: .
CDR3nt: TGTGCCAGCAGCAAAGCAGGGGGCCAAGGGTATGGCTACACCTTC
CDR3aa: CASSKAGGQGYGYTF

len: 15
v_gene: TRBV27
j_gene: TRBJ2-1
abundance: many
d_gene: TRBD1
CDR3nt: TGTGCCAGCAGTTCCCGGGACAGGGACTACAATGAGCAGTTCTTC
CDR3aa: CASSSRDRDYNEQFF

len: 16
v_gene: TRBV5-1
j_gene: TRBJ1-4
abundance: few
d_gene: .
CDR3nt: TGCGCCAGCAGCTTGACGGGCCCATCAACTAATGAAAAACTGTTTTTT
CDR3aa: CASSLTGPSTNEKLFF

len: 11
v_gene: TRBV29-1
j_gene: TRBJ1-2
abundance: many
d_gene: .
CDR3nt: TGCAGCGTTGAGGTAGGGAGCGGCTACACCTTC
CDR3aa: CSVEVGSGYTF

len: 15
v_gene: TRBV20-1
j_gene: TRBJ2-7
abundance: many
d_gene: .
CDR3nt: TGCAGTGCTAGACCCAGGACTTTCCACTCCTACGAGCAGTACTTC
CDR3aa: CSARPRTFHSYEQYF

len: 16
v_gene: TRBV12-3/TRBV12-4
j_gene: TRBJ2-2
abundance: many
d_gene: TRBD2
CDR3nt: TGTGCCAGCAGCCCCCGGACTAGCGGAAACACCGGGGAGCTGTTTTTT
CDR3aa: CASSPRTSGNTGELFF

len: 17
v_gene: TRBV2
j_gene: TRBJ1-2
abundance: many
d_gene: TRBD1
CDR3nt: TGTGCCAGCAGTTGGGGACAGGGGCCTACTCTAGTCTATGGCTACACCTTC
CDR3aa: CASSWGQGPTLVYGYTF

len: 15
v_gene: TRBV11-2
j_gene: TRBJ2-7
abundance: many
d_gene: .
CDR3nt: TGTGCCAGCAGCTTACTAACAGTCTGGGACTACGAGCAGTACTTC
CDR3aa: CASSLLTVWDYEQYF

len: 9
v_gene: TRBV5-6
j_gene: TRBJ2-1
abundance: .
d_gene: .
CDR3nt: TGTGCCAGCAGCAATGAGCAGTTCTTC
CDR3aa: CASSNEQFF

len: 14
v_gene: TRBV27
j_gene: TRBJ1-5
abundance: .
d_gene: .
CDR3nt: TGTGCCAGCAGTTTATCGCAGTTTAATCAGCCCCAGCATTTT
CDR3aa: CASSLSQFNQPQHF

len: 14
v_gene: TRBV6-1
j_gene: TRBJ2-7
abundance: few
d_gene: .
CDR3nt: TGTGCCAGCATTAAGGACTCCCTTGCCTACGAGCAGTACTTC
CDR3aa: CASIKDSLAYEQYF

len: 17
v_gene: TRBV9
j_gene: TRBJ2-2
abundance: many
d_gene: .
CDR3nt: TGTGCCAGCAGCGTAGGGCAAAGGATGGGTTCCCCCGGGGAGCTGTTTTTT
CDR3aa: CASSVGQRMGSPGELFF

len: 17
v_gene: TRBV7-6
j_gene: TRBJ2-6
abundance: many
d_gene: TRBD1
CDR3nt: TGTGCCAGCAGCCCGGGACAGGGAAACTCTGGGGCCAACGTCCTGACTTTC
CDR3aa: CASSPGQGNSGANVLTF

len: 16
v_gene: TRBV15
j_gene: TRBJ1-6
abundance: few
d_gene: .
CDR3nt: TGTGCCACCAGCGACGTAGGAGGAAAGTTAAATTCACCCCTCCACTTT
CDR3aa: CATSDVGGKLNSPLHF

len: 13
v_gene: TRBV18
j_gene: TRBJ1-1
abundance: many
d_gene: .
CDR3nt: TGTGCCAGCTCACCAGCAGAGAACACTGAAGCTTTCTTT
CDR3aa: CASSPAENTEAFF

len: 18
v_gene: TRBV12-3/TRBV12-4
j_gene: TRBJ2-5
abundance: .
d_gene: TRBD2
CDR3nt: TGTGCCAGCAGTTTTGGGCTAGCGGGAGGATCGACCCAAGAGACCCAGTACTTC
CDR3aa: CASSFGLAGGSTQETQYF

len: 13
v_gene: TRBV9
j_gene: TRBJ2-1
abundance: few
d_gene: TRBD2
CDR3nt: TGTGCCAGCAGCGTAGATGGACTAGCGGAGCAGTTCTTC
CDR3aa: CASSVDGLAEQFF

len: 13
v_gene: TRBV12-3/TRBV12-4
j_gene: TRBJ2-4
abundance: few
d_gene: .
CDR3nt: TGTGCCAGCAGTCGAGTCGCCAAAAACATTCAGTACTTC
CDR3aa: CASSRVAKNIQYF

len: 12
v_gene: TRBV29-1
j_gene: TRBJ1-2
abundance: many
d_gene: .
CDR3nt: TGCAGCGTTGGGGGGGAAGCCTATGGCTACACCTTC
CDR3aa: CSVGGEAYGYTF

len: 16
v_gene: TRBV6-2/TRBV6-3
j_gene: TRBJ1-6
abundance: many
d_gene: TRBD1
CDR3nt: TGTGCCAGCAGTGCACAGGGGAGGACCTATAATTCACCCCTCCACTTT
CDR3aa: CASSAQGRTYNSPLHF

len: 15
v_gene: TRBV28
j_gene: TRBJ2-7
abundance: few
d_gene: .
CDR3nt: TGTGCCAGCAGTTTCCCCCGGGGACCATTCTACGAGCAGTACTTC
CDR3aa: CASSFPRGPFYEQYF

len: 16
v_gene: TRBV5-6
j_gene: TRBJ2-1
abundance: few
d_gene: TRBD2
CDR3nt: TGTGCCAGCAAATTAAAGGGCACTAGCGGGTTTCATGAGCAGTTCTTC
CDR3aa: CASKLKGTSGFHEQFF

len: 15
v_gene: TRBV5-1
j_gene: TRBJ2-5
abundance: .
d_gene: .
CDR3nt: TGCGCCAGCAGCTTAGGGGCAGGTCACGAAGAGACCCAGTACTTC
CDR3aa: CASSLGAGHEETQYF

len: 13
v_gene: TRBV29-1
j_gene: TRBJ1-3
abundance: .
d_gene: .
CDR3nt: TGCAGCGTTGATCCGGGCTCTGGAAACACCATATATTTT
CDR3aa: CSVDPGSGNTIYF

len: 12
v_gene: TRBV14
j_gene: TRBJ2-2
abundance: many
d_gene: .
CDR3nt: TGTGCCAGCAGCCGCGAGGTCGGGGAGCTGTTTTTT
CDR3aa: CASSREVGELFF

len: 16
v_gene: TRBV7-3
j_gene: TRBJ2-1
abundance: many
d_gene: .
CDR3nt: TGTGCCAGCAGCTCCTTAGTTGGGAACTCCTACAATGAGCAGTTCTTC
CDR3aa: CASSSLVGNSYNEQFF

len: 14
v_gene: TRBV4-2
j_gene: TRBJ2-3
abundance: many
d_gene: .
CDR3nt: TGTGCCAGCAGCCAAGATTACGGCCCAGATACGCAGTATTTT
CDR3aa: CASSQDYGPDTQYF

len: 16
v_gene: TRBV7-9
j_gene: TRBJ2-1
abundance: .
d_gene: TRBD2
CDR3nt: TGTGCCAGCTCACCACAGAGAGCGGGAGGGTTCTATGAGCAGTTCTTC
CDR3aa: CASSPQRAGGFYEQFF

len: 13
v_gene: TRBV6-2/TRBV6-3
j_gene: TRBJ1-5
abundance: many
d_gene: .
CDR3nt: TGTGCCAGCACCCCCACGGCCCAAGGGCCCCAGCATTTT
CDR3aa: CASTPTAQGPQHF

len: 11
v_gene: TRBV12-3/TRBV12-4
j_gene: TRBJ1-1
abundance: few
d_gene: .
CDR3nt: TGTGCCAGCAGTTTAGGACAAGGGGCTTTCTTT
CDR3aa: CASSLGQGAFF

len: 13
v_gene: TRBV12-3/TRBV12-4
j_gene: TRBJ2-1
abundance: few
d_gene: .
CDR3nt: TGTGCCAGCAGTTTAGCGATGGACAATGAGCAGTTCTTC
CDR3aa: CASSLAMDNEQFF

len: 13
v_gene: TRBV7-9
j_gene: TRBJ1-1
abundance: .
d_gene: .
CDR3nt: TGTGCCAGCAGGGGGTTATTGAACACTGAAGCTTTCTTT
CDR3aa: CASRGLLNTEAFF

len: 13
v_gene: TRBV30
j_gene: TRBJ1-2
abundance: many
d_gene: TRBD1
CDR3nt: TGTGCCTGGAGTTTAGGGGGCCTCTATGGCTACACCTTC
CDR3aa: CAWSLGGLYGYTF

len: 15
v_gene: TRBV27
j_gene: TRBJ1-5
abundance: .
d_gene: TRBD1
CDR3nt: TGTGCCAGCAGTACGGGACAGAGAAGGAATCAGCCCCAGCATTTT
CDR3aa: CASSTGQRRNQPQHF

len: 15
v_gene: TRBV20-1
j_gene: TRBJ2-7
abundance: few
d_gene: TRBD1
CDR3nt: TGCAGTGCCGTAACCGGGACAGGGGCCTCCTACGAGCAGTACTTC
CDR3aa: CSAVTGTGASYEQYF

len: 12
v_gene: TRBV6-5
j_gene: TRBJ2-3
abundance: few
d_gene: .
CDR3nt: TGTGCCAGCAGCCGTAGTTCAGATACGCAGTATTTT
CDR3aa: CASSRSSDTQYF

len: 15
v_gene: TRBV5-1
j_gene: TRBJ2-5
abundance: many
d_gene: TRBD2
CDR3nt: TGCGCCAGCAATTATGGCGGGAGAAGGGAAGAGACCCAGTACTTC
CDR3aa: CASNYGGRREETQYF

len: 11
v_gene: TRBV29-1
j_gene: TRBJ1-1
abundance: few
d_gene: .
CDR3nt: TGCAGCGCGGACCACGGGAGAGGAGCTTTCTTT
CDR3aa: CSADHGRGAFF

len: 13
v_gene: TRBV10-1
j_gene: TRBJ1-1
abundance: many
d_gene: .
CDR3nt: TGCGCCAGCTCACCGTATGTGGACACTGAAGCTTTCTTT
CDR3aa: CASSPYVDTEAFF

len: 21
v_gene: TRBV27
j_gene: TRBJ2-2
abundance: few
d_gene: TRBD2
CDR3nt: TGTGCCAGCAGTTTACTTTCCATAGCGGGAGTTAGATCCACGAACACCGGGGAGCTGTTTTTT
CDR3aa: CASSLLSIAGVRSTNTGELFF

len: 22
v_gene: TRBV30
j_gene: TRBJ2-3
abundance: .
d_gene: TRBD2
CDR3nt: TGTGCCTGGAGTGGACTGAATGGGATGACTAGCGGGAGGGCCATGAACACAGATACGCAGTATTTT
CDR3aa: CAWSGLNGMTSGRAMNTDTQYF

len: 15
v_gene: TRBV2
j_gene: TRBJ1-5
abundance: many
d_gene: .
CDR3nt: TGTGCCAGCAGTCCCTCTGGGACTCGAAATCAGCCCCAGCATTTT
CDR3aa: CASSPSGTRNQPQHF

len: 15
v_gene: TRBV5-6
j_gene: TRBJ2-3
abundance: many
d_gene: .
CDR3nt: TGTGCCAGCAGCTGGGACCGGCAACCCACAGATACGCAGTATTTT
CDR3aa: CASSWDRQPTDTQYF

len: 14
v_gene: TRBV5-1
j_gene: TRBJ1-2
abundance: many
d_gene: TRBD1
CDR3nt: TGCGCCAGTTACGACGACAGGGGGTCCCATGGCTACACCTTC
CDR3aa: CASYDDRGSHGYTF

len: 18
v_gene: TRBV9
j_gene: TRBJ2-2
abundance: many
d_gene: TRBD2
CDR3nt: TGTGCCAGCAGCGTAGGGGCTAGCGGGAGCCAGAACACCGGGGAGCTGTTTTTT
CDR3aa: CASSVGASGSQNTGELFF

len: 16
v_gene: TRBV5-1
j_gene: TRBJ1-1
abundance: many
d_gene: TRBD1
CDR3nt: TGCGCCAGCAGCTCCTCGGGGCGGACAGGATTTACTGAAGCTTTCTTT
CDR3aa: CASSSSGRTGFTEAFF

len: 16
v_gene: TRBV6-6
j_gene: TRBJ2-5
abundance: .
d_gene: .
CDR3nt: TGTGCCAGCAGTTACTCTGCAGGGAGGCCCCAAGAGACCCAGTACTTC
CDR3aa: CASSYSAGRPQETQYF

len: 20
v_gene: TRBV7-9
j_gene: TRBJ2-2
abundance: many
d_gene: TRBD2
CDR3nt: TGTGCCAGCAGCTTAGTGAGGATTCGACTAGCGGGGAATGGAACCGGGGAGCTGTTTTTT
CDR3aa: CASSLVRIRLAGNGTGELFF

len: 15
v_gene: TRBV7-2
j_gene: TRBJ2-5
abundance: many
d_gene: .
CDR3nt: TGTGCCAGCAGTCAAAGGGTCTACCACCAAGAGACCCAGTACTTC
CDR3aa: CASSQRVYHQETQYF